One T cell receptor (beta chain) is described in this entry. This clone's antigen is unknown. Base qualities are not recorded, but no much larger clone differs from it by a single base. This record comes from a study of T-cell memory formation after mild COVID-19 (dated by TCRdb to the early 2020s). For context, the study as a whole: TCR sequence clusters from the two donors were found to be largely donor specific. Longitudinal TCRalpha and TCRbeta repertoire sequencing tracked T-cell clones expanding and contracting after mild COVID-19 in a couple of donors. The cohort was made up of two young adult volunteers, one female and one male, who were previously healthy. Results the study describes overall, beyond this receptor: The study covered only two mild cases, and larger cohorts including severe cases with pre-infection samples were considered necessary. SARS-CoV-2 specificity of the second-wave clones peaking on day 37 was not confirmed. Clones contracting from day 15 to 85 had balanced CD4/CD8 phenotypes, while a second wave expanding from day 15 to 37 was biased towards CD4+. Some responding clones were found in pre-infection memory, which suggests that pre-existing cross-reactive memory T cells took part in the SARS-CoV-2 response. Contracting CD4+ clones were located mainly in the CM and EM memory subsets, whereas CD8+ clones were found to be enriched in EMRA.

The sequencing machine was an Illumina NovaSeq 6000. Using 5'RACE with constant-segment primers, TCRalpha and TCRbeta cDNA libraries were constructed, with sample barcodes and unique molecular identifiers added in the process. RNA was extracted from every sample with Trizol reagent. Libraries were amplified in two PCR steps, with a second sample barcode and Illumina TruSeq adapters added in the second step. Sequencing of the libraries was done on an Illumina NovaSeq, producing 2 x 150 bp paired-end reads. Per the source publication's procedure: Demultiplexing of reads and collapsing into UMI-guided consensus sequences were performed with migec v1.2.7. Using mixcr v2.1.11, UMI consensuses were aligned to TRA and TRB V and J templates and then assembled into clonotypes. A clonotype was counted as expanded or contracted only when both edgeR and NoisET called the clonotype significant, with the noise models trained on biological replicates. For edgeR calls, the cutoffs were a false discovery rate-adjusted p below 0.01 and a log2 fold-change threshold of 1. As an exploratory analysis of dynamics, max-normalized trajectories of the 1000 most abundant clonotypes were examined with PCA combined with hierarchical clustering. Separately sequenced CD4+ and CD8+ repertoires were used to assign a CD4 or CD8 phenotype to each responding clone. TCRdb took the public reads, trimmed them with fastp at Q25, ran MiXCR for clone calling and kept in-frame beta chains. Rows with a matching CDR3 protein are joined into one entry that keeps the most common DNA and genes. The V and J calls follow TCRdb's processing rather than the paper's. In this sample the table shows a few hundred thousand distinct CDR3 sequences, roughly 15% of which occur a single time. Around 20% of the sample is taken by the ten largest.

V is shortened by 5 bases, J by 0 bases, and the region joining them spans 13 bases. The CDR3 runs 15 residues from the cysteine to the phenylalanine. Here the CDR3 DNA is all that survives: 45 bases in frame from base 1. The germline V gene supplies CDR1 KGHSH and CDR2 LQKENI. Ficoll-Paque density gradient centrifugation was used to isolate PBMCs. The sample taken for sequencing was PBMCs or a T cell subset sorted from them (not recorded which). The sequence is built from TRBV18 and TRBJ2-5; TRBD2 is a possible D gene, resting on 6 matching bases. The origin of this receptor is a man between 18 and 29 years old who had mild COVID-19 (a few samples of this study predate the infection). The sample titles of this study are shuffled in the database, so cell type and time point are left out; the donor was told from shared clones. The nucleotide sequence is TGTGCCAGCTCAAGGGCTGGCGGGAACCAAGAGACCCAGTACTTC. Translated, this is CASSRAGGNQETQYF.